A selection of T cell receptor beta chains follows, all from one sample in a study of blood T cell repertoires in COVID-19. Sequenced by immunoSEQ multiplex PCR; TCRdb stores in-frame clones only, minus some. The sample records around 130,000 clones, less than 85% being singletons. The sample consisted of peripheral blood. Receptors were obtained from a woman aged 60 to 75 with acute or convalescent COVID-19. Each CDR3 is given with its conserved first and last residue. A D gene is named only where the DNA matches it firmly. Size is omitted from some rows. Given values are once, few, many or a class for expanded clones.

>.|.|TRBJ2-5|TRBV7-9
CASSAPLALTETQYF
TGTGCCAGCAGCGCCCCCCTAGCGCTCACGGAGACCCAGTACTTC
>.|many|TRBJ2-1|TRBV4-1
CASSPRVAYNEQFF
TGCGCCAGCAGCCCTCGTGTCGCCTACAATGAGCAGTTCTTC
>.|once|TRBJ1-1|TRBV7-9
CASSPRGGDYTEAFF
TGTGCCAGCAGCCCTAGAGGAGGTGACTACACTGAAGCTTTCTTT
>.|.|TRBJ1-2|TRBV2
CASSEDWVGYTF
TGTGCCAGCAGTGAGGACTGGGTGGGCTACACCTTC
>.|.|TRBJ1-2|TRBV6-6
CASSYQFGKPGGYTF
TGTGCCAGCAGTTACCAATTCGGGAAACCGGGCGGCTACACCTTC
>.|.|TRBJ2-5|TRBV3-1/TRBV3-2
CASSQGSGYGTQYF
TGTGCCAGCAGCCAAGGTTCGGGATACGGGACCCAGTACTTC
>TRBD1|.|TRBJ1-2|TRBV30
CAWAGDRGVIGGYTF
TGTGCCTGGGCGGGGGACAGGGGAGTAATTGGTGGCTACACCTTC
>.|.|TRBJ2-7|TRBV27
CASSQEWASFYEQYF
TGTGCCAGCAGTCAAGAGTGGGCAAGTTTCTACGAGCAGTACTTC
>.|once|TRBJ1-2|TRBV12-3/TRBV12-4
CASSQGFSAGYTF
TGTGCCAGCAGTCAGGGGTTTTCGGCAGGCTACACCTTC
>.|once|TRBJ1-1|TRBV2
CASRVQWMAEAFF
TGTGCCAGCAGGGTACAGTGGATGGCTGAAGCTTTCTTT
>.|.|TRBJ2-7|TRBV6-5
CASRSGSGEQYF
TGTGCCAGCAGGTCGGGGAGCGGCGAGCAGTACTTC
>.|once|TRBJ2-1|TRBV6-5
CASSYAGSEQFF
TGTGCCAGCAGTTACGCTGGGAGTGAGCAGTTCTTC
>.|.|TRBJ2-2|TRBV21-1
CASSKECPGGYTGELFF
TGTGCCAGCAGCAAAGAGTGCCCGGGGGGATACACCGGGGAGCTGTTTTTT
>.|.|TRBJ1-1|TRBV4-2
CASSRSGEAFF
TGTGCCAGCAGCCGCAGCGGTGAAGCTTTCTTT
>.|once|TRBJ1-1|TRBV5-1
CASSLATVNEAFF
TGCGCCAGCAGCTTGGCAACGGTGAATGAAGCTTTCTTT
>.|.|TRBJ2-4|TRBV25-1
CASRETGSRNIQYF
TGTGCCAGCAGGGAAACCGGGAGCCGAAACATTCAGTACTTC
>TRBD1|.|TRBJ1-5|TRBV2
CASRGTGWNQPQHF
TGTGCCAGCAGGGGGACAGGGTGGAATCAGCCCCAGCATTTT
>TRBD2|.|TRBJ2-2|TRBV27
CASSLYGGANTGELFF
TGTGCCAGCAGTTTATACGGGGGGGCTAACACCGGGGAGCTGTTTTTT
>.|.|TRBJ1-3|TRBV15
CATRGDYSGNTIYF
TGTGCCACCCGGGGGGACTACTCTGGAAACACCATATATTTT
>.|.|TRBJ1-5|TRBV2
CASSQGDQPQHF
TGTGCCAGCAGTCAGGGTGATCAGCCCCAGCATTTT
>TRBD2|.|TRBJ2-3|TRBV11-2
CASSPRTSGGRHTQYF
TGTGCCAGCAGCCCCCGGACTAGCGGGGGGCGCCATACGCAGTATTTT
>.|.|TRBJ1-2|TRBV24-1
CATSDATKANYGYTF
TGTGCCACCAGTGACGCGACTAAGGCTAACTATGGCTACACCTTC
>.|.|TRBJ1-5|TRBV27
CASSLDSPNQPQHF
TGTGCCAGCAGCCTGGACAGCCCAAATCAGCCCCAGCATTTT
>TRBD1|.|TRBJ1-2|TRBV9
CASSPWDRRTYGYTF
TGTGCCAGCAGCCCCTGGGACAGGCGGACCTATGGCTACACCTTC
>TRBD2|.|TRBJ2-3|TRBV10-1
CASSQTSQSTDTQYF
TGCGCCAGCAGTCAGACTAGCCAGAGCACAGATACGCAGTATTTT
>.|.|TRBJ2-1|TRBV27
CASSGLAGDVISYNEQFF
TGTGCCAGCAGCGGGTTGGCAGGGGACGTGATCTCCTACAATGAGCAGTTCTTC
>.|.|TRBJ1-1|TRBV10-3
CAAKQEMNTEAFF
TGTGCCGCCAAACAGGAGATGAACACTGAAGCTTTCTTT
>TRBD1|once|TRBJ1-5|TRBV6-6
CASSPKGTGDVAQHF
TGTGCCAGCAGTCCTAAGGGGACAGGGGACGTGGCCCAGCATTTT
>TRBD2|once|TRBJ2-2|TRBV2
CASSPGLAGDLNTGELFF
TGTGCCAGCTCTCCGGGACTAGCGGGGGACTTGAACACCGGGGAGCTGTTTTTT
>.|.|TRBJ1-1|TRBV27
CASSLSRGTEAFF
TGTGCCAGCAGTTTATCACGGGGTACTGAAGCTTTCTTT
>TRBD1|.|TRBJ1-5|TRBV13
CASSLRTGYSNQPQHF
TGTGCCAGCAGCCTTCGGACAGGGTATAGCAATCAGCCCCAGCATTTT
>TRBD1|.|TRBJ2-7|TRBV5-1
CASSRDRDYEQYF
TGCGCCAGCAGCCGGGACAGGGACTACGAGCAGTACTTC
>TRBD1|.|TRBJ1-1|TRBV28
CASSPGTGRGTEAFF
TGTGCCAGCAGTCCAGGGACAGGGAGAGGCACTGAAGCTTTCTTT
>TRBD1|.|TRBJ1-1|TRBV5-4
CASSSPGGLVENTEAFF
TGTGCCAGCAGCTCACCAGGGGGCCTGGTTGAGAACACTGAAGCTTTCTTT
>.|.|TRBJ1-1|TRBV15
CATKMGLNTEAFF
TGTGCCACCAAGATGGGCCTTAACACTGAAGCTTTCTTT
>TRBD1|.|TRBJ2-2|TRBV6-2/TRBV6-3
CASSYLLVGQVTGELFF
TGTGCCAGCAGTTATTTGTTAGTTGGACAGGTGACCGGGGAGCTGTTTTTT
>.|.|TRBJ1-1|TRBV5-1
CASSPGRQATEAFF
TGCGCCAGCAGCCCCGGCCGCCAAGCGACTGAAGCTTTCTTT
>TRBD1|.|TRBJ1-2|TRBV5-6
CASSPVPGQGLGGYTF
TGTGCCAGCAGCCCCGTCCCGGGACAGGGGTTGGGGGGCTACACCTTC
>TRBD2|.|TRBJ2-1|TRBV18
CASSPPSGNYNEQFF
TGTGCCAGCTCACCGCCTAGCGGGAACTACAATGAGCAGTTCTTC
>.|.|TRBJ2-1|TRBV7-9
CASSYRGGGPNEQFF
TGTGCCAGCAGCTACCGAGGGGGGGGTCCCAATGAGCAGTTCTTC
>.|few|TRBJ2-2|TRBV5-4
CASHTQAGPGELFF
TGTGCCAGCCATACCCAGGCAGGCCCCGGGGAGCTGTTTTTT
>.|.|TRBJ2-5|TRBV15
CATSSIQETQYF
TGTGCCACCAGCAGTATTCAAGAGACCCAGTACTTC
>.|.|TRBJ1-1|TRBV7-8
CASSSQGGEAFF
TGTGCCAGCAGCTCGCAGGGTGGTGAAGCTTTCTTT
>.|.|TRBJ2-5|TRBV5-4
CASSDPPGERETQYF
TGTGCCAGCAGCGACCCTCCCGGGGAAAGAGAGACCCAGTACTTC
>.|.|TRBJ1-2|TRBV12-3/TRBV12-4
CASSVGGGYTF
TGTGCCAGCAGCGTGGGAGGCGGCTACACCTTC
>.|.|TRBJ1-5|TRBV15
CATSREGPRQPQHF
TGTGCCACCAGCAGAGAAGGCCCTAGGCAGCCCCAGCATTTT
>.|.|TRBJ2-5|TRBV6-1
CASSEAPVGGPLATQYF
TGTGCCAGCAGTGAAGCTCCGGTGGGGGGTCCCTTAGCGACCCAGTACTTC
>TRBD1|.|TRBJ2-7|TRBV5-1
CASSPSGQDEQYF
TGCGCCAGCAGCCCGAGCGGACAGGACGAGCAGTACTTC
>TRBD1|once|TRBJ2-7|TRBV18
CASSLGQGPSYEQYF
TGTGCCAGCTCATTAGGACAGGGTCCCTCCTACGAGCAGTACTTC
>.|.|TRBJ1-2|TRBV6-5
CASSLGGSYGYTF
TGTGCCAGCAGTTTGGGGGGATCGTATGGCTACACCTTC
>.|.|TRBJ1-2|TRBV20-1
CSALRDYGYTF
TGCAGTGCTCTCAGGGACTATGGCTACACCTTC
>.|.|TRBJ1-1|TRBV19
CASREDRRNEAFF
TGTGCCAGTAGGGAGGACCGACGAAATGAAGCTTTCTTT
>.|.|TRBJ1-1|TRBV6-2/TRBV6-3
CASSYGRLAFF
TGTGCCAGCAGTTATGGGAGACTAGCTTTCTTT
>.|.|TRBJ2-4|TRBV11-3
CASSSGGPGLGVNIQYF
TGTGCCAGCAGCTCGGGGGGCCCGGGGTTGGGTGTAAACATTCAGTACTTC
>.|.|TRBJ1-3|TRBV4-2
CASSQLQNLASGNTIYF
TGTGCCAGCAGCCAACTTCAGAACCTAGCCTCTGGAAACACCATATATTTT
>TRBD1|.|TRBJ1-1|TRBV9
CASSVLSGTATEAFF
TGTGCCAGCAGCGTCCTCTCCGGGACAGCTACCGAAGCTTTCTTT
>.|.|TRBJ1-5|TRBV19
CASRKGVPNQPQHF
TGTGCCAGCCGAAAGGGGGTACCCAATCAGCCCCAGCATTTT
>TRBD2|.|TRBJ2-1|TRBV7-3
CASSPNIGQRGLNEQFF
TGTGCCAGCAGCCCCAATATCGGCCAGCGGGGTTTAAATGAGCAGTTCTTC